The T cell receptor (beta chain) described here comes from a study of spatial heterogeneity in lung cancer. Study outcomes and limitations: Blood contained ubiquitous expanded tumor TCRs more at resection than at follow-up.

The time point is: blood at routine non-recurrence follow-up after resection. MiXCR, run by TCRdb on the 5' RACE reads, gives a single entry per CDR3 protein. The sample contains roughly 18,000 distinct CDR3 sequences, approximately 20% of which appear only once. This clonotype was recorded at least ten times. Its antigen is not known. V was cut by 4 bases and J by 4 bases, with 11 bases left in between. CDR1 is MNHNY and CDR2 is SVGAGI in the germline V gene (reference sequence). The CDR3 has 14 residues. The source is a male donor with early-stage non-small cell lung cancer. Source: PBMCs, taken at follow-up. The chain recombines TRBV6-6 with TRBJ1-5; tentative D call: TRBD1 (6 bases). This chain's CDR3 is CASSWNRANQPQHF. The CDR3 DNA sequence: TGTGCCAGCAGTTGGAACAGGGCTAATCAGCCCCAGCATTTT.